The 4 T cell receptor beta chains below all came from one sample that was sequenced in a study of blood T cell repertoires in COVID-19 (dated by TCRdb to 2020 to 2022). The library was generated by the immunoSEQ multiplex PCR assay. TCRdb limited this immuneACCESS table to in-frame rearrangements with V and J called. A share of clones is missing; checked studies link under half to unresolved V genes, and the rest is unexplained. Across this sample there are roughly 240,000 clones, with around nine tenths seen only once. Of the sample, around 1.5% falls within the top ten clones. Sequences were obtained from peripheral blood. The receptor source for this set is an older woman who had recovered from COVID-19.

The chain links TRBV15 to TRBJ1-2; possible D gene TRBD1, 6 bases. V gave up 4 bases and J gave up 4 bases, with 16 bases separating them. CDR1 is LNHNV, CDR2 YYDKDF, per germline (reference sequence). This CDR3 is built from 15 residues. DNA of the CDR3: TGTGCCACCAGCATAAGGGGGGGACCACTCTATGGCTACACCTTC. Its translation: CATSIRGGPLYGYTF.

As concerns this clone: Other DNA sequences in the sample encode the same CDR3. This chain connects TRBV5-1 to TRBJ1-2; a weak D match, TRBD1 (6 bases). This CDR3 has 13 residues. Germline values: CDR1 SGHRS, CDR2 YFSETQ. Deletions cut 2 bases from V and 1 base from J, with 6 bases between. The CDR3 region has the DNA TGCGCCAGCAGCTTACAGGGTAACTATGGCTACACCTTC. Protein product: CASSLQGNYGYTF. The full variable domain, completed using reference TRBV5-1 and TRBJ1-2, is KAGVTQTPRYLIKTRGQQVTLSCSPISGHRSVSWYQQTPGQGLQFLFEYFSETQRNKGNFPGRFSGRQFSNSRSEMNVSTLELGDSALYLCASSLQGNYGYTFGSGTRLTVV.

The chain employs TRBV7-2 and TRBJ2-1, with D perhaps TRBD2 (6 bases). Germline CDR1 SGHTA, CDR2 FQGNSA. V was cut by 0 bases and J by 7 bases, with 16 bases left in between. CDR3 length: 16 amino acids. As DNA, the CDR3 is TGTGCCAGCAGCTTAGCCTCCTTCCGGGGGTGGAATGAGCAGTTCTTC. This encodes CASSLASFRGWNEQFF.

This clone is a singleton in its sample. This sequence joins TRBV6-1 and TRBJ1-5; unclear D gene. Trimming pared 3 bases from V and 3 bases from J, leaving 9 bases between. Per germline, CDR1 MNHNS and CDR2 SASEGT. The CDR3 has 14 residues. CDR3 DNA: TGTGCCAGCAGTGATTTTTCTTACAATCAGCCCCAGCATTTT. Translated: CASSDFSYNQPQHF.